These T cell receptor beta chains were read from a single sample in a study of T cells after yellow fever vaccination. TCRdb fed the 5' RACE reads into MiXCR, producing one record per CDR3 protein. This sample has around 73,000 distinct CDR3 sequences, with roughly 8% found just once. This material consisted of CD8+ T cells sorted from PBMCs, taken on the day of the yellow fever booster vaccination. These receptors originate from a man younger than 45 who received the YFV17D yellow fever vaccine. Both conserved end residues are trimmed from each CDR3.

v_call cdr3_aa
TRBV3-1 ASSQDHLAGGEQY
TRBV9 ASSVLGGRNSGNTIY
TRBV20-1 SAVDSHGNTIY
TRBV11-3 ASSFGTAEAF
TRBV7-8 ASSSGRGLEQF
TRBV5-6 ASSVGGTTGSRYEQY
TRBV15 ATSRARVAGELF
TRBV4-3 ASSQSAPNTGELF
TRBV24-1 ATSSGGEDTGELF
TRBV12-3/TRBV12-4 ASSEGGRVDEQF
TRBV27 ASSLFGGSRDTQY
TRBV28 ASSAIAGGPQETQY
TRBV12-3/TRBV12-4 ASSLPGTNEQY
TRBV7-9 ASSLAWETDEQF
TRBV11-2 ASSRIGSTNEQF
TRBV28 ASSLPEAQAFQETQY